This T cell receptor beta chain was captured in a study of T cell changes during pregnancy in multiple sclerosis (dated by TCRdb to between 2017 and 2020). Looking at the study overall: The study examined how the T cell repertoire changed over the course of pregnancy in women with multiple sclerosis.

CDR1 and CDR2 are drawn from the germline V gene: MDHEN, SYDVKM. Trimming costs V 6 bases and J 7 bases, and their ends lie 22 bases apart. The cysteine opens and the phenylalanine closes a CDR3 of 16 amino acids. Only the CDR3 DNA is retained, 48 bases long and in frame from the first base. Libraries were prepared through the immunoSEQ multiplex PCR assay. TCRdb took this table from immuneACCESS and kept in-frame rearrangements with V and J called. Such tables lack part of the clones; where checked against another copy, unresolved V genes explain under half of the gap, and the rest is unexplained. The sample yields roughly 68,000 clones; just over 90% were counted once. The ten top clones hold about 1.5% of the sample. For this clone: The antigen it binds to is not known. No per-base quality is available; no much larger clone lies one base away.

The source is a female donor in good health, enrolled as a control in a pregnancy study. The source material was peripheral blood, sampled in the second trimester of pregnancy. In this chain, TRBV28 is recombined with TRBJ1-5; TRBD1 is perhaps the D gene, given 5 matching bases. The CDR3 is CASSPFGGKGKQPQHF. The nucleotides read TGTGCCAGCAGCCCCTTTGGGGGGAAGGGGAAACAGCCCCAGCATTTT.